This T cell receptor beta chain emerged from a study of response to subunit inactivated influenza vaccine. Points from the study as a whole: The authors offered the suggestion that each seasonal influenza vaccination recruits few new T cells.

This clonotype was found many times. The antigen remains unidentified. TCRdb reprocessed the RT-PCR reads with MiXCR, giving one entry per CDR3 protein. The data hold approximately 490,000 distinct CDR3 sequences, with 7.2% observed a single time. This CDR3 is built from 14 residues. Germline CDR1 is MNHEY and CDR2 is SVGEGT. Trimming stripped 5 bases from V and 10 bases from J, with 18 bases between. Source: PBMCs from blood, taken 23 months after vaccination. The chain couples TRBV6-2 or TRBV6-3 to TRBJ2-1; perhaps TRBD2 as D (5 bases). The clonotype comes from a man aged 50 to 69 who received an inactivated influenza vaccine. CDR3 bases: TGTGCCAGCAGTACCCCCGGAGTAGCGAAGGAGCAGTTCTTC. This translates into CASSTPGVAKEQFF.